A selection of T cell receptor beta chains follows, all from one sample in a study of T cells in localized non-small cell lung cancer. The method was immunoSEQ multiplex PCR; TCRdb's version includes in-frame clones alone and lacks a portion of them. The table records roughly 2,400 clones, 20% to 25% of them present only once. The sequencing here drew on normal lung tissue next to the tumor, taken before any cancer treatment. These receptors were collected from a female donor with stage II lung adenocarcinoma. Both conserved end residues are part of each CDR3. Each record gives: V gene, clone size, CDR3 length, J gene, D gene, CDR3 DNA, CDR3 protein. A D gene is named only where the DNA matches it firmly. Only part of the rows carry a size: once, few, many, or a class if the clone is expanded.

V gene: TRBV6-8
clone size: medium-sized
CDR3 length: 19
J gene: TRBJ1-5
D gene: TRBD1
CDR3 DNA: TGTGCCAGCAGTGCCAGACCCACAGGGGGCGCGAACCCACCTCAGCCCCAGCATTTT
CDR3 protein: CASSARPTGGANPPQPQHF

V gene: TRBV6-7
clone size: few
CDR3 length: 15
J gene: TRBJ1-2
D gene: TRBD1
CDR3 DNA: TGTGCCAGCAGTGAAGGGGACAGCGGAGCTTATGGCTACACCTTC
CDR3 protein: CASSEGDSGAYGYTF

V gene: TRBV28
clone size: .
CDR3 length: 13
J gene: TRBJ1-1
D gene: .
CDR3 DNA: TGTGCCAGCAGTTCGGGGGGGAACACTGAAGCTTTCTTT
CDR3 protein: CASSSGGNTEAFF

V gene: TRBV5-1
clone size: .
CDR3 length: 15
J gene: TRBJ1-1
D gene: TRBD1
CDR3 DNA: TGCGCCAGCAGCCCCGGACAGGGGGTGAACACTGAAGCTTTCTTT
CDR3 protein: CASSPGQGVNTEAFF

V gene: TRBV18
clone size: few
CDR3 length: 13
J gene: TRBJ2-7
D gene: .
CDR3 DNA: TGTGCCAGCTCACCGGAGACCTACTACGAGCAGTACTTC
CDR3 protein: CASSPETYYEQYF

V gene: TRBV9
clone size: few
CDR3 length: 13
J gene: TRBJ2-7
D gene: .
CDR3 DNA: TGTGCCAGCAGTGTTGAGGGGCAGAGCGAGCAGTACTTC
CDR3 protein: CASSVEGQSEQYF

V gene: TRBV7-7
clone size: few
CDR3 length: 17
J gene: TRBJ2-1
D gene: TRBD1
CDR3 DNA: TGTGCCAGCAGCGCAAAAGGGGGACAGAAGACCTACAATGAGCAGTTCTTC
CDR3 protein: CASSAKGGQKTYNEQFF

V gene: TRBV11-3
clone size: .
CDR3 length: 15
J gene: TRBJ1-1
D gene: TRBD1
CDR3 DNA: TGTGCCAGCAGCCCTATGACAGGGTGGGACACTGAAGCTTTCTTT
CDR3 protein: CASSPMTGWDTEAFF

V gene: TRBV25-1
clone size: .
CDR3 length: 12
J gene: TRBJ1-6
D gene: .
CDR3 DNA: TGTGCCAGCAGTGAAGGGCTGGGGCCCCTCCACTTT
CDR3 protein: CASSEGLGPLHF

V gene: TRBV11-3
clone size: few
CDR3 length: 16
J gene: TRBJ2-5
D gene: TRBD2
CDR3 DNA: TGTGCCAGCAGCTGGGGACTAGCGGGGCCCCGGGAGACCCAGTACTTC
CDR3 protein: CASSWGLAGPRETQYF

V gene: TRBV6-8
clone size: few
CDR3 length: 14
J gene: TRBJ2-5
D gene: TRBD2
CDR3 DNA: TGTGCCAGCACCAGGGGACTAGCGGGGGAGACCCAGTACTTC
CDR3 protein: CASTRGLAGETQYF

V gene: TRBV4-1
clone size: .
CDR3 length: 17
J gene: TRBJ2-6
D gene: .
CDR3 DNA: TGCGCCAGCAGCCAAAACACCCGGCGCTCTGGGGCCAACGTCCTGACTTTC
CDR3 protein: CASSQNTRRSGANVLTF

V gene: TRBV5-1
clone size: .
CDR3 length: 15
J gene: TRBJ2-7
D gene: TRBD1
CDR3 DNA: TGCGCCAGCAGCCCCTGGACAGGAACGTTCAACGAGCAGTACTTC
CDR3 protein: CASSPWTGTFNEQYF

V gene: TRBV18
clone size: .
CDR3 length: 15
J gene: TRBJ2-2
D gene: TRBD2
CDR3 DNA: TGTGCCAGCTCAGCTTTAGCGGGGGACACCGGGGAGCTGTTTTTT
CDR3 protein: CASSALAGDTGELFF

V gene: TRBV7-2
clone size: .
CDR3 length: 13
J gene: TRBJ2-5
D gene: .
CDR3 DNA: TGTGCCAGCAGCTTTCCCCAGACGGAGACCCAGTACTTC
CDR3 protein: CASSFPQTETQYF

V gene: TRBV5-1
clone size: once
CDR3 length: 16
J gene: TRBJ2-2
D gene: .
CDR3 DNA: TGCGCCAGCAGCTTAATATGGACAGATAACACCGGGGAGCTGTTTTTT
CDR3 protein: CASSLIWTDNTGELFF

V gene: TRBV11-3
clone size: .
CDR3 length: 15
J gene: TRBJ1-2
D gene: TRBD1
CDR3 DNA: TGTGCCAGCAGCTTAGGAACAGGGGACTACTATGGCTACACCTTC
CDR3 protein: CASSLGTGDYYGYTF

V gene: TRBV10-3
clone size: .
CDR3 length: 14
J gene: TRBJ1-5
D gene: .
CDR3 DNA: TGTGCCAGCGGTCTCTGGGACGGCAATCAGCCCCAGCATTTT
CDR3 protein: CASGLWDGNQPQHF

V gene: TRBV4-1
clone size: few
CDR3 length: 15
J gene: TRBJ1-5
D gene: .
CDR3 DNA: TGCGCCAGCAGCCAAGAAGGGGCAGCCAATCAGCCCCAGCATTTT
CDR3 protein: CASSQEGAANQPQHF

V gene: TRBV25-1
clone size: once
CDR3 length: 14
J gene: TRBJ1-1
D gene: TRBD1
CDR3 DNA: TGTGCCAGCAGGACAGGGAGGGGGAACACTGAAGCTTTCTTT
CDR3 protein: CASRTGRGNTEAFF

V gene: TRBV11-3
clone size: large
CDR3 length: 15
J gene: TRBJ1-4
D gene: .
CDR3 DNA: TGTGCCAGCAGTCTTGCGGGGCCCCGGGACGAAAAACTGTTTTTT
CDR3 protein: CASSLAGPRDEKLFF

V gene: TRBV30
clone size: few
CDR3 length: 12
J gene: TRBJ1-4
D gene: .
CDR3 DNA: TGTGCCTGGAGACAGGCTAATGAAAAACTGTTTTTT
CDR3 protein: CAWRQANEKLFF

V gene: TRBV7-2
clone size: .
CDR3 length: 21
J gene: TRBJ2-1
D gene: TRBD2
CDR3 DNA: TGTGCCAGCAGCTTAGCTTTACGTGTCCTAGCGGGGGGTAACTCCTACAATGAGCAGTTCTTC
CDR3 protein: CASSLALRVLAGGNSYNEQFF

V gene: TRBV11-3
clone size: medium-sized
CDR3 length: 16
J gene: TRBJ1-6
D gene: TRBD1
CDR3 DNA: TGTGCCAGCAGCCCGGGACAGGGCTCTACTAATTCACCCCTCCACTTT
CDR3 protein: CASSPGQGSTNSPLHF

V gene: TRBV28
clone size: .
CDR3 length: 13
J gene: TRBJ2-5
D gene: .
CDR3 DNA: TGTGCCAGCAGTTTCGGACTCCAAGAGACCCAGTACTTC
CDR3 protein: CASSFGLQETQYF

V gene: TRBV6-7
clone size: few
CDR3 length: 15
J gene: TRBJ2-2
D gene: TRBD1
CDR3 DNA: TGTGCCAGCTCCCTTGGGGACAGGTTCACCGGGGAGCTGTTTTTT
CDR3 protein: CASSLGDRFTGELFF

V gene: TRBV18
clone size: .
CDR3 length: 15
J gene: TRBJ2-3
D gene: TRBD1
CDR3 DNA: TGTGCCAGCTCACCTTATGGACAGGCCACAGATACGCAGTATTTT
CDR3 protein: CASSPYGQATDTQYF

V gene: TRBV7-6
clone size: few
CDR3 length: 15
J gene: TRBJ2-7
D gene: TRBD2
CDR3 DNA: TGTGCCAGCAGCCAAGCCTCCGGGACTAGCGGCGAGCAGTACTTC
CDR3 protein: CASSQASGTSGEQYF

V gene: TRBV9
clone size: few
CDR3 length: 13
J gene: TRBJ1-1
D gene: .
CDR3 DNA: TGTGCCAGCAGGCCTACACGGAACACTGAAGCTTTCTTT
CDR3 protein: CASRPTRNTEAFF

V gene: TRBV19
clone size: few
CDR3 length: 14
J gene: TRBJ1-1
D gene: TRBD1
CDR3 DNA: TGTGCCAGTAGTATCGACAGGGTGAACACTGAAGCTTTCTTT
CDR3 protein: CASSIDRVNTEAFF

V gene: TRBV5-1
clone size: .
CDR3 length: 15
J gene: TRBJ1-1
D gene: TRBD1
CDR3 DNA: TGCGCCAGCAGCTTTCGAGGACAGGGGAGGTTTGAAGCTTTCTTT
CDR3 protein: CASSFRGQGRFEAFF

V gene: TRBV12-5
clone size: few
CDR3 length: 14
J gene: TRBJ1-2
D gene: .
CDR3 DNA: TGTGCCAGCGGGCCGGACCCGAGAAACTATGGCTACACCTTC
CDR3 protein: CASGPDPRNYGYTF

V gene: TRBV28
clone size: .
CDR3 length: 15
J gene: TRBJ1-3
D gene: .
CDR3 DNA: TGTGCCAGCGTTACACAATACGGGGGTGGAAACACCATATATTTT
CDR3 protein: CASVTQYGGGNTIYF

V gene: TRBV11-3
clone size: few
CDR3 length: 17
J gene: TRBJ2-1
D gene: TRBD2
CDR3 DNA: TGTGCCAGCAGCTTAGGGTCCAGCGGGGGAACCTACAATGAGCAGTTCTTC
CDR3 protein: CASSLGSSGGTYNEQFF

V gene: TRBV13
clone size: .
CDR3 length: 15
J gene: TRBJ1-3
D gene: .
CDR3 DNA: TGTGCCAGCAGCTTGGATAGCAGCTCTGGAAACACCATATATTTT
CDR3 protein: CASSLDSSSGNTIYF

V gene: TRBV6-8
clone size: few
CDR3 length: 15
J gene: TRBJ1-5
D gene: .
CDR3 DNA: TGTGCCAGCAGTTACGCGGGGGCAGGGTATCAGCCCCAGCATTTT
CDR3 protein: CASSYAGAGYQPQHF

V gene: TRBV5-1
clone size: .
CDR3 length: 15
J gene: TRBJ1-5
D gene: .
CDR3 DNA: TGCGCCAGCAGCTTGGCCCCGGGGGGAAATCAGCCCCAGCATTTT
CDR3 protein: CASSLAPGGNQPQHF

V gene: TRBV6-8
clone size: .
CDR3 length: 14
J gene: TRBJ2-1
D gene: .
CDR3 DNA: TGTGCCAGCAGTTTGGGGGCTGGCGGCAATGAGCAGTTCTTC
CDR3 protein: CASSLGAGGNEQFF

V gene: TRBV6-8
clone size: .
CDR3 length: 16
J gene: TRBJ2-3
D gene: .
CDR3 DNA: TGTGCCAGCAGTTACCAACCGCCGCGGGTGGGAGATACGCAGTATTTT
CDR3 protein: CASSYQPPRVGDTQYF

V gene: TRBV11-3
clone size: .
CDR3 length: 14
J gene: TRBJ1-5
D gene: .
CDR3 DNA: TGTGCCAGCAGCTTAGGCGGGTTCAATCAGCCCCAGCATTTT
CDR3 protein: CASSLGGFNQPQHF

V gene: TRBV14
clone size: .
CDR3 length: 15
J gene: TRBJ1-1
D gene: TRBD1
CDR3 DNA: TGTGCCAGCAGCCCAAGGACAGGATGGAACACTGAAGCTTTCTTT
CDR3 protein: CASSPRTGWNTEAFF

V gene: TRBV30
clone size: large
CDR3 length: 14
J gene: TRBJ1-6
D gene: TRBD1
CDR3 DNA: TGTGCCTGGAGTGGGGGACAGGACAGAAATCCCCTCCACTTT
CDR3 protein: CAWSGGQDRNPLHF

V gene: TRBV19
clone size: few
CDR3 length: 11
J gene: TRBJ2-7
D gene: .
CDR3 DNA: TGTGCCAGTAGTCACCGGTACGAGCAGTACTTC
CDR3 protein: CASSHRYEQYF

V gene: TRBV9
clone size: medium-sized
CDR3 length: 15
J gene: TRBJ2-7
D gene: TRBD1
CDR3 DNA: TGTGCCAGCAGTGATTTTGACAGGGGGTCCCACGAGCAGTACTTC
CDR3 protein: CASSDFDRGSHEQYF

V gene: TRBV11-3
clone size: medium-sized
CDR3 length: 14
J gene: TRBJ2-7
D gene: .
CDR3 DNA: TGTGCCAGCAGCCCCGGGAGCGGCGCCTACGAGCAGTACTTC
CDR3 protein: CASSPGSGAYEQYF

V gene: TRBV10-2
clone size: .
CDR3 length: 15
J gene: TRBJ1-4
D gene: .
CDR3 DNA: TGCGCCAGCAGGTCGGGACCTGCAACTAATGAAAAACTGTTTTTT
CDR3 protein: CASRSGPATNEKLFF

V gene: TRBV6-8
clone size: few
CDR3 length: 13
J gene: TRBJ1-2
D gene: .
CDR3 DNA: TGTGCCAGCAGTGTCTCAGGCTTTGAAGGCTACACCTTC
CDR3 protein: CASSVSGFEGYTF

V gene: TRBV11-3
clone size: .
CDR3 length: 14
J gene: TRBJ1-1
D gene: .
CDR3 DNA: TGTGCCAGCAGCCAACAGCTCCTTAACACTGAAGCTTTCTTT
CDR3 protein: CASSQQLLNTEAFF

V gene: TRBV4-1
clone size: medium-sized
CDR3 length: 14
J gene: TRBJ2-7
D gene: TRBD1
CDR3 DNA: TGCGCCAGCAGCCAGCCGGGACAGGGTAACGAGCAGTACTTC
CDR3 protein: CASSQPGQGNEQYF

V gene: TRBV9
clone size: few
CDR3 length: 14
J gene: TRBJ2-3
D gene: TRBD2
CDR3 DNA: TGTGCCAGCAGCGCCCGGGGGGGAGTAGATACGCAGTATTTT
CDR3 protein: CASSARGGVDTQYF

V gene: TRBV5-1
clone size: .
CDR3 length: 16
J gene: TRBJ1-4
D gene: .
CDR3 DNA: TGCGCCAGCAGCTTCGGGGAGTTCGGGGCGTCTGAAAAACTGTTTTTT
CDR3 protein: CASSFGEFGASEKLFF

V gene: TRBV18
clone size: .
CDR3 length: 17
J gene: TRBJ1-5
D gene: .
CDR3 DNA: TGTGCCAGCTCCCGGGAAAACCCTCAAGGGAGCAATCAGCCCCAGCATTTT
CDR3 protein: CASSRENPQGSNQPQHF

V gene: TRBV11-3
clone size: medium-sized
CDR3 length: 16
J gene: TRBJ2-5
D gene: TRBD2
CDR3 DNA: TGTGCCAGCAGCCCCCCGAGCGGGGAACTCCAAGAGACCCAGTACTTC
CDR3 protein: CASSPPSGELQETQYF